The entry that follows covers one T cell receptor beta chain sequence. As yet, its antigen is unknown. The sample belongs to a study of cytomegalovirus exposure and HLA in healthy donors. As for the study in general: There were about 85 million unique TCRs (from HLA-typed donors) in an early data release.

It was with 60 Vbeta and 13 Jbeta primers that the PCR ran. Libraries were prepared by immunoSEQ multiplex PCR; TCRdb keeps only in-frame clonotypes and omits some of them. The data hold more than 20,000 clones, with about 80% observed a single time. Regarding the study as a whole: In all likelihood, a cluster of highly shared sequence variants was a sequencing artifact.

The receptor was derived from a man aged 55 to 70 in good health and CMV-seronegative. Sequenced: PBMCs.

The CDR3 reads CSVEVSTGGSYEQYF. The CDR3 DNA sequence: TGCAGCGTTGAAGTTTCGACAGGTGGCTCCTACGAGCAGTACTTC. The gene calls are TRBV29-1 and TRBJ2-7, with D perhaps matching TRBD1 (6 bases). CDR3 length: 15 residues. Germline lookup yields CDR1 SQVTM and CDR2 ANQGSEA. V dropped 1 base and J dropped 0 bases, with 13 bases sitting between them.